One and the same sample provided the 30 T cell receptor beta chains below, sequenced in a study of human T cells and chemical hapten exposure. TCRdb re-derived calls from the RACE reads in MiXCR, one entry per CDR3 protein. The sample has 95,000 or so distinct CDR3 sequences; 11% are singletons. Time point denoted: patch test 2, 6 weeks after DPC sensitization. Treatment denoted: therapeutic diphenylcyclopropenone sensitization with weekly scalp DPC. This specimen was whole blood, taken in connection with sensitization to the hapten diphenylcyclopropenone (DPC). The receptors stem from a woman between 40 and 55 years old with alopecia areata. Some clones in this sample may be carry-over from other donors' samples.

The chain has TRBV5-1 and TRBJ2-1; the match to TRBD2 covers 12 bases. The germline gives CDR1 SGHRS, CDR2 YFSETQ. V lost 0 bases to trimming and J lost 7 bases; unmatched junction nucleotides: 5. The CDR3 contains 16 residues. The CDR3 bases are TGCGCCAGCAGCTTGGCCGCTAGCGGGAGGGGAAATGAGCAGTTCTTC. As protein: CASSLAASGRGNEQFF.

As to this clonotype: A much larger clone lies one base from this, so it may be a read error. The CDR3 sequence: CASGSNWRGNGSPLHF. The CDR3 DNA reads TGCGCCAGCGGCAGCAACTGGAGGGGGAACGGCTCACCCCTCCACTTT. The rearrangement uses TRBV5-1 and TRBJ1-6; a possible D gene is TRBD1 (6 bases). Germline values: CDR1 SGHRS, CDR2 YFSETQ. Trimming left V 7 bases short and J 10 bases short, with 24 bases between. The length of the CDR3 is 16 residues.

This chain uses TRBV29-1 with TRBJ1-3, with 10 bases matching TRBD1. V trimming: 7 bases; J trimming: 7 bases; junction bases outside the gene matches: 13. This CDR3 is 15 amino acids long. Germline CDR1 is SQVTM and CDR2 is ANQGSEA. The CDR3 region is CSAVPGQGMGNTIYF. The CDR3 DNA follows: TGCAGCGCCGTCCCGGGACAGGGGATGGGGAACACCATATATTTT.

This clonotype was observed a few times. V gene TRBV27 combines with J gene TRBJ1-6; D is uncertain. The CDR3 sequence is 17 residues long. V was cut by 2 bases and J by 0 bases, with 11 bases left in between. CDR1 and CDR2 (germline): MNHEY, SMNVEV (reference sequence). This CDR3 reads CASSLELRSSYNSPLHF. CDR3 DNA sequence: TGTGCCAGCAGTTTAGAATTGCGGAGCTCCTATAATTCACCCCTCCACTTT.

This clonotype was seen a handful of times. V and J are TRBV10-3 and TRBJ1-1; no clear D gene. V was pared by 6 bases and J by 11 bases, with 13 bases between. This CDR3 region has 11 residues. Germline CDR1 is ENHRY and CDR2 is SYGVKD. CDR3: CAIRTDYEAFF. Written as DNA, the CDR3 is TGTGCCATCAGAACCGACTACGAGGCTTTCTTT.

V gene TRBV29-1 combines with J gene TRBJ2-2; no firm D call. The germline V gene has CDR1 SQVTM and CDR2 ANQGSEA. The germline V and J ends were trimmed by 6 bases and 0 bases, with 8 bases remaining between them. This CDR3 has 13 amino acids. The CDR3 nucleotides are TGCAGCGTGGACGAAGCGAACACCGGGGAGCTGTTTTTT. It codes for CSVDEANTGELFF.

Many counts were recorded for this clonotype. The V call is TRBV30, the J call TRBJ2-7, with a weak D call TRBD2 (6 bases). Germline values: CDR1 GTSNPN, CDR2 SVGIG (reference sequence). The CDR3 loop spans 16 amino acids. V lost 3 bases to trimming and J lost 4 bases, with 22 bases between them. The CDR3 here is CAWSKIRGLDTYEQYF. The CDR3 DNA is TGTGCCTGGAGCAAAATCCGGGGACTTGATACTTACGAGCAGTACTTC.

This clonotype was seen many times. CDR3 in amino acids: CATSRARSEAFF. The DNA of the CDR3 is TGTGCCACCAGCAGAGCCCGGAGTGAAGCTTTCTTT. The chain recombines TRBV15 with TRBJ1-1, with unresolved D. Germline values: CDR1 LNHNV, CDR2 YYDKDF (reference sequence). V lost 1 base, J lost 7 bases, and 7 bases lay in between. The CDR3 has 12 residues. The variable domain in full, completed from reference TRBV15 and TRBJ1-1, reads DAMVIQNPRYQVTQFGKPVTLSCSQTLNHNVMYWYQQKSSQAPKLLFHYYDKDFNNEADTPDNFQSRRPNTSFCFLDIRSPGLGDTAMYLCATSRARSEAFFGQGTRLTVV.

This clonotype appeared many times. This sequence joins TRBV2 and TRBJ2-7, with D unresolved. Germline CDR1 is SNHLY and CDR2 is FYNNEI. Trimming pared 4 bases from V and 5 bases from J, leaving 9 bases between. The CDR3 is 12 residues long. The CDR3 region is CASSVEIHEQYF. The CDR3 DNA reads TGTGCCAGCAGTGTGGAAATCCACGAGCAGTACTTC.

This clonotype appeared a few times. J is TRBJ2-5 and V is TRBV5-4, with TRBD2 matching over 7 bases. Germline V gene sequence: CDR1 SGHNT, CDR2 YYREEE (reference sequence). The trim removed 0 bases at V and 0 bases at J, leaving 2 bases unmatched. This CDR3 comprises 15 residues. The CDR3 loop is CASSLGGTNQETQYF. CDR3 nucleotides: TGTGCCAGCAGCTTGGGGGGGACTAACCAAGAGACCCAGTACTTC.

This clonotype was detected ten times or more. CDR3 coding DNA: TGTGCCAGCAGCCCTGACCGTCCAGCGGGAGTGTCCCAGTACTTC. Protein sequence: CASSPDRPAGVSQYF. The rearrangement links TRBV5-6 to TRBJ2-5; 8 bases are shared with TRBD2. The V and J ends lost 4 bases and 9 bases, in that order; junction bases with no gene match: 14. Germline V CDR1 and CDR2: SGHDT, YYEEEE. CDR3 size: 15 residues.

The V gene is TRBV4-2, the J gene TRBJ2-7; 8 bases line up with TRBD2. This CDR3 has 15 amino acids. With 2 bases clipped from V and 2 bases from J, the junction kept 5 bases outside the gene matches. Per the germline V gene, CDR1 is LGHNA and CDR2 is YNFKEQ. The DNA for the CDR3 is TGTGCCAGCAGCCAATTTAGCGGGGCAACCTACGAGCAGTACTTC. It yields the protein CASSQFSGATYEQYF.

The chain has TRBV4-2 and TRBJ2-3, with 10 nucleotides matching TRBD2. Germline assignment: CDR1 LGHNA and CDR2 YNFKEQ. V shed 1 base and J 5 bases; nucleotides not matched to a gene: 0. The length of the CDR3 is 14 residues. CDR3 loop: CASSQGLAGDTQYF. The CDR3 nucleotides are TGTGCCAGCAGCCAAGGACTAGCGGGAGATACGCAGTATTTT.

This clonotype came up many times. V is TRBV28 and J is TRBJ2-7, with 15 bases aligning to TRBD2. The germline V gene encodes CDR1 MDHEN and CDR2 SYDVKM. The length of the CDR3 is 16 residues. With V trimmed by 5 bases and J by 3 bases, 5 bases remained unmatched. CDR3: CASSPMGLAGGYEQYF. In DNA, the CDR3 is TGTGCCAGCAGTCCCATGGGACTAGCGGGGGGCTACGAGCAGTACTTC.

In its sample, this clonotype was seen a few times. The chain uses TRBV20-1 and TRBJ2-4; 7 nucleotides agree with TRBD1. V dropped 6 bases and J dropped 0; count of bases not matched to a gene: 8. Germline CDR1 DFQATT, CDR2 SNEGSKA (reference sequence). This CDR3 is built from 15 residues. The CDR3 bases are TGCAGTGCGAGAAACACAGGGGTAGCCAAAAACATTCAGTACTTC. The encoded protein is CSARNTGVAKNIQYF.

This chain uses TRBV20-1 with TRBJ1-1; D gene unclear. With 0 bases removed from V and 1 base from J, the gap between germline ends came to 15 bases. CDR1 DFQATT and CDR2 SNEGSKA come from the germline V gene (reference sequence). This CDR3 is built from 16 residues. CDR3 loop: CSARESGGPWNTEAFF. CDR3 nucleotide sequence: TGCAGTGCTAGAGAGAGTGGAGGGCCGTGGAACACTGAAGCTTTCTTT.

The chain recombines TRBV10-3 with TRBJ1-1; D unclear. This CDR3 has 15 amino acids. V was clipped by 0 bases and J by 1 base, with 9 bases between them. Looked up from germline, CDR1 is ENHRY and CDR2 is SYGVKD. The CDR3 nucleotides read TGTGCCATCAGTGAGTCTGGGCAGCCGAACACTGAAGCTTTCTTT. Amino acids: CAISESGQPNTEAFF.

This chain connects TRBV2 to TRBJ2-3; D is ambiguous. CDR1 is SNHLY and CDR2 is FYNNEI in the germline V gene. The CDR3 consists of 15 residues. The germline V and J ends were trimmed by 5 bases and 1 base, with 13 bases remaining between them. Here the CDR3 DNA reads TGTGCCAGCAGTCGGGTGATGTCGGGCACAGATACGCAGTATTTT. It codes for CASSRVMSGTDTQYF.

This clonotype occurred a few times. This sequence joins TRBV7-3 and TRBJ1-2; D remains unclear. V was trimmed by 1 base and J by 14 bases, leaving 14 bases between them. Per the germline V gene, CDR1 is SGHTA and CDR2 is FQGTGA. The CDR3 consists of 12 residues. The CDR3 coding sequence is TGTGCCAGCAGCTTAAGCCCCCCCCCTACTACCTTC. It translates to CASSLSPPPTTF.

This clonotype was recorded at least ten times. V usage is TRBV28 and J usage is TRBJ2-7; no reliable D call. Germline CDR1 is MDHEN and CDR2 is SYDVKM. The CDR3 is 12 amino acids. Trimming took 3 bases from V and 3 from J, leaving 6 bases between them. CDR3 DNA: TGTGCCAGCAGTTTGACAAACTACGAGCAGTACTTC. The encoded protein is CASSLTNYEQYF.

This clonotype was counted ten times or more. This chain connects TRBV9 to TRBJ1-3; D gene unclear. Trimming removed 3 bases at V and 0 bases at J, with 13 bases between. CDR3 length: 16 residues. Germline V gene data show CDR1 as SGDLS and CDR2 as YYNGEE. DNA of the CDR3: TGTGCCAGCAGCGCGTATGGACGTAACTCTGGAAACACCATATATTTT. It translates to CASSAYGRNSGNTIYF. Combining the CDR3 with reference TRBV9 and TRBJ1-3 gives the whole variable domain DSGVTQTPKHLITATGQRVTLRCSPRSGDLSVYWYQQSLDQGLQFLIQYYNGEERAKGNILERFSAQQFPDLHSELNLSSLELGDSALYFCASSAYGRNSGNTIYFGEGSWLTVV.

The DNA of the CDR3 is TGCAGCGTTGAAGATACTCGGAACTCCTACGAGCAGTACTTC. It codes for CSVEDTRNSYEQYF. This chain uses TRBV29-1 with TRBJ2-7; D not certain. V gave up 0 bases and J gave up 0 bases, with 9 bases separating them. Germline V gene data show CDR1 as SQVTM and CDR2 as ANQGSEA. The CDR3 has 14 residues.

This clonotype came up many times. The rearrangement links TRBV6-5 to TRBJ1-1; D not resolved. Deletions cut 8 bases from V and 0 bases from J, with 10 bases between. CDR3 length equals 13 residues. Germline V CDR1 and CDR2: MNHEY, SVGAGI. Here the CDR3 reads CASSIQMNTEAFF. The CDR3 DNA is TGTGCCAGCTCGATTCAAATGAACACTGAAGCTTTCTTT.

The table lists this clonotype with many counts. J is TRBJ2-5 and V is TRBV4-1; D gene unclear. The ends were cut back, 2 bases at V and 2 bases at J, with 21 bases in the middle. CDR3 length: 18 residues. Germline-derived CDR1 and CDR2 are MGHRA and YSYEKL. The CDR3: CASSQLPRQSAIQETQYF. CDR3 nucleotides: TGCGCCAGCAGCCAACTCCCCCGCCAGAGCGCAATACAAGAGACCCAGTACTTC.

The J gene is TRBJ2-1, the V gene TRBV5-1; 8 nucleotides align to TRBD1. J was trimmed by 0 bases and V by 4 bases; bases with no gene match: 12. CDR3 length: 18 residues. The germline V gene encodes CDR1 SGHRS and CDR2 YFSETQ. This CDR3 reads CASSLHPGQGGSYNEQFF. The CDR3 DNA follows: TGCGCCAGCAGCCTACACCCAGGACAGGGTGGCTCCTACAATGAGCAGTTCTTC.

In its sample, this clonotype was seen many times. The chain carries TRBV4-3 and TRBJ2-2; D remains unclear. The CDR3 runs 15 residues. V was pared by 2 bases and J by 2 bases, with 9 bases between. Germline V gene lookup returns CDR1 LGHNA and CDR2 YSLEER. The CDR3 loop reads CASSQRALNTGELFF. DNA for the CDR3: TGCGCCAGCAGCCAACGGGCCCTTAACACCGGGGAGCTGTTTTTT.

This clonotype came up a few times. The rearrangement uses TRBV20-1 and TRBJ2-7; D gene ambiguous. CDR3 length equals 12 residues. The V end was cut by 1 base, the J end by 3 bases, with 7 bases between. The germline V gene has CDR1 DFQATT and CDR2 SNEGSKA (reference sequence). CDR3 coding DNA: TGCAGTGCTAGAGGGCACGACTACGAGCAGTACTTC. Its protein product is CSARGHDYEQYF.

This clonotype was seen a handful of times. The chain joins TRBV28 to TRBJ1-1; D is unclear. With 2 bases removed from V and 11 bases from J, the gap between germline ends came to 15 bases. The length of the CDR3 is 13 residues. The germline V gene has CDR1 MDHEN and CDR2 SYDVKM. The CDR3 protein is CASSLKEWERAFF. The CDR3 DNA reads as TGTGCCAGCAGTTTAAAAGAATGGGAGCGGGCTTTCTTT.

This clonotype was recorded at least ten times. This chain uses TRBV11-2 with TRBJ2-5, with a possible D match to TRBD1 (5 bases). The V gene's germline CDR1 is SGHAT and CDR2 FQNNGV. This CDR3 has 18 amino acids. Trimming took off 1 base at V and 0 bases at J, with 18 bases between the two ends. The CDR3 coding sequence is TGTGCCAGCAGCTTAGGGGGCATAGGGGCCTGGTACCAAGAGACCCAGTACTTC. Amino acids: CASSLGGIGAWYQETQYF.

The rearrangement links TRBV28 to TRBJ2-5; possible D gene TRBD1, 6 bases. Trimming removed 4 bases at V and 5 bases at J, with 17 bases between. The CDR3 has 15 residues. The V gene's germline CDR1 is MDHEN and CDR2 SYDVKM. CDR3 protein: CASSSPGQPSETQYF. CDR3 coding DNA: TGTGCCAGCAGTTCCCCGGGACAACCGTCGGAGACCCAGTACTTC.